The 30 T cell receptor beta chains in this list originate from one sample, sequenced in a study of blood T cell repertoires in COVID-19. The data were produced by immunoSEQ multiplex PCR, yet TCRdb's version contains in-frame clones alone and is incomplete. The sample lists hundreds of thousands of clones; roughly nine tenths were seen once. Sequencing was carried out using PBMCs or T cells enriched from blood (not recorded which). The receptors were gathered from a man in his 60s who had recovered from COVID-19.

V and J are TRBV29-1 and TRBJ1-2; no clear D. The CDR3 runs to 15 residues. CDR1 is SQVTM and CDR2 is ANQGSEA in the germline V gene. With 1 base removed from V and 2 bases from J, the gap between germline ends came to 14 bases. The DNA for the CDR3 is TGCAGCGTTGAAGCCCGTCCTACCCCGAACTATGGCTACACCTTC. This encodes CSVEARPTPNYGYTF.

The chain is built from TRBV6-5 and TRBJ1-2, with D perhaps TRBD1 (6 bases). The CDR3 has 15 amino acids. V lost 2 bases and J 3 bases, leaving 13 bases between the germline ends. Per the germline V gene, CDR1 is MNHEY and CDR2 is SVGAGI. CDR3 nucleotides: TGTGCCAGCAGTTACGCGGCAGGGGCTGACTATGGCTACACCTTC. As protein: CASSYAAGADYGYTF.

This clone came up once. The chain joins TRBV6-5 to TRBJ2-7; 9 bases match TRBD1. CDR1 and CDR2 from the germline V gene are MNHEY and SVGAGI. V lost 4 bases and J lost 2; bases outside the gene matches: 6. The CDR3 consists of 15 residues. CDR3 in amino acids: CASSLRTGVAYEQYF. CDR3 sequence (DNA): TGTGCCAGCAGTTTAAGGACAGGGGTCGCCTACGAGCAGTACTTC.

The rearrangement joins TRBV10-3 to TRBJ2-5; 10 bases agree with TRBD2. V lost 5 bases to trimming and J lost 0 bases; unmatched junction nucleotides: 6. CDR1 is ENHRY, CDR2 SYGVKD, per germline. The CDR3 contains 16 residues. This CDR3 is CAISPTSGQNQETQYF. DNA of the CDR3: TGTGCCATCAGTCCGACTAGCGGGCAGAACCAAGAGACCCAGTACTTC.

The chain is built from TRBV5-4 and TRBJ2-3; weak D call: TRBD2 (7 bases). With 5 bases removed from V and 2 bases from J, the gap between germline ends came to 9 bases. Germline V gene lookup returns CDR1 SGHNT and CDR2 YYREEE (reference sequence). The CDR3 contains 13 residues. For the CDR3, the DNA is TGTGCCAGCAGGGGGGGGGCCACAGATACGCAGTATTTT. It is translated as CASRGGATDTQYF.

A single count supports this clone. The gene calls are TRBV28 and TRBJ2-1, with D perhaps TRBD2 (5 bases). Per germline, CDR1 MDHEN and CDR2 SYDVKM. The CDR3 sequence is 13 residues long. Trimming shortened V by 9 bases and J by 5 bases, and 14 bases separated the two germline ends. CDR3 sequence: CASRRGLHNEQFF. Here the CDR3 DNA reads TGTGCCAGTCGGCGCGGGCTTCACAATGAGCAGTTCTTC. The complete variable domain, with remaining parts taken from reference TRBV28 and TRBJ2-1, reads DVKVTQSSRYLVKRTGEKVFLECVQDMDHENMFWYRQDPGLGLRLIYFSYDVKMKEKGDIPEGYSVSREKKERFSLILESASTNQTSMYLCASRRGLHNEQFFGPGTRLTVL.

The rearrangement uses TRBV10-3 and TRBJ2-7, with 14 positions matching TRBD2. This CDR3 has 16 residues. Germline V gene data show CDR1 as ENHRY and CDR2 as SYGVKD. V shed 3 bases and J 7 bases; nucleotides not matched to a gene: 8. CDR3 nucleotides: TGTGCCATCAGTGATCCCGGGACTAGCGGGGGAAGGGAGCAGTACTTC. Translation gives CAISDPGTSGGREQYF.

This chain joins TRBV10-3 and TRBJ2-3, with D possibly TRBD2 on 7 matching bases. Trimming took off 8 bases at V and 6 bases at J, with 21 bases between the two ends. Germline CDR1 reads ENHRY; CDR2 reads SYGVKD. This CDR3 comprises 15 residues. The CDR3 nucleotides read TGTGCCATCGCAGAGGGGGGGGACCCGGCGGATACGCAGTATTTT. As protein: CAIAEGGDPADTQYF.

The CDR3 loop is CASSLTPLIEGEAFF. Written as DNA, the CDR3 is TGTGCCAGCAGCTTAACCCCCCTCATAGAGGGTGAAGCTTTCTTT. The V and J genes are TRBV7-3 and TRBJ1-1; D is undetermined. The germline gives CDR1 SGHTA, CDR2 FQGTGA. The CDR3 is made up of 15 amino acids. V lost 0 bases, J lost 7 bases, and 15 bases lay in between. Full variable domain (missing parts from reference TRBV7-3 and TRBJ1-1): GAGVSQTPSNKVTEKGKYVELRCDPISGHTALYWYRQSLGQGPEFLIYFQGTGAADDSGLPNDRFFAVRPEGSVSTLKIQRTERGDSAVYLCASSLTPLIEGEAFFGQGTRLTVV.

The chain carries TRBV4-1 and TRBJ1-2; D is perhaps TRBD1 (5 bases). The CDR3 sequence is 13 residues long. Germline V gene data show CDR1 as MGHRA and CDR2 as YSYEKL. With 1 base removed from V and 13 bases from J, the gap between germline ends came to 16 bases. DNA of the CDR3: TGCGCCAGCAGCCAAGGGGGGGGACCAGACCCCACCTTC. This translates into CASSQGGGPDPTF.

CDR3 sequence reads: CASSQDSGYGYTF. As DNA, the CDR3 is TGTGCCAGCAGCCAAGATTCAGGTTATGGCTACACCTTC. The gene calls are TRBV14 and TRBJ1-2; D not certain. CDR1 and CDR2 from the germline V gene are SGHDN and FVKESK. The germline V and J ends were trimmed by 0 bases and 5 bases, with 7 bases remaining between them. The CDR3 spans 13 residues.

The V call is TRBV20-1, the J call TRBJ2-7; a weak D match, TRBD1 (6 bases). V was clipped by 8 bases and J by 1 base, with 9 bases between them. Germline CDR1 is DFQATT and CDR2 is SNEGSKA (reference sequence). This CDR3 spans 11 amino acids. Here the CDR3 DNA reads TGCAGTACCGGACAGTCCTACGAGCAGTACTTC. Its protein product is CSTGQSYEQYF.

The chain has TRBV14 and TRBJ2-3; 7 bases match TRBD2. The V segment lost 0 bases and the J segment 5 bases; nucleotides outside the gene matches: 14. This CDR3 spans 18 amino acids. Germline values: CDR1 SGHDN, CDR2 FVKESK. CDR3: CASSQDRLLGGSVDTQYF. CDR3 in DNA: TGTGCCAGCAGCCAAGACCGTCTGCTCGGGGGGTCTGTAGATACGCAGTATTTT.

This clone appeared many times. Other nucleotide sequences from this sample produce the same CDR3. The chain recombines TRBV27 with TRBJ2-1, with 10 nucleotides matching TRBD2. Germline-derived CDR1 and CDR2 are MNHEY and SMNVEV (reference sequence). The CDR3 runs 14 residues. V trimming: 5 bases; J trimming: 6 bases; junction bases outside the gene matches: 4. The CDR3 DNA follows: TGTGCCAGCAGTCTAAGCGGGGGGGGCAATGAGCAGTTCTTC. It specifies CASSLSGGGNEQFF.

The CDR3 loop is CASSVAGGSIQETQYF. The CDR3 DNA sequence: TGTGCCAGCAGCGTAGCGGGGGGTTCCATCCAAGAGACCCAGTACTTC. This chain uses TRBV9 with TRBJ2-5; 7 bases align to TRBD2. The CDR3 sequence is 16 residues long. Trimming at V came to 0 bases and at J to 1 base, leaving 6 bases not matched to a gene. Looked up from germline, CDR1 is SGDLS and CDR2 is YYNGEE.

In DNA, the CDR3 is TGTGCCAGCCATCCCTCTAGCGGGGGGGGCACCGGGGAGCTGTTTTTT. As protein: CASHPSSGGGTGELFF. The chain joins TRBV25-1 to TRBJ2-2; 12 bases map to TRBD2. The V segment lost 8 bases and the J segment 4 bases; nucleotides outside the gene matches: 8. From germline, CDR1 is MGHDK and CDR2 SYGVNS. The CDR3 has 16 residues.

The V and J genes are TRBV14 and TRBJ1-2; 7 nucleotides match TRBD1. The CDR3 runs to 11 residues. Germline CDR1 is SGHDN and CDR2 is FVKESK. The V segment lost 7 bases and the J segment 8 bases; nucleotides outside the gene matches: 4. CDR3: CASKGGGGYTF. CDR3 in DNA: TGTGCCAGCAAAGGGGGCGGAGGCTACACCTTC.

This chain joins TRBV18 and TRBJ2-7, with a tentative D call TRBD1 (6 bases). CDR1 and CDR2 (germline): KGHSH, LQKENI. Trimming pared 3 bases from V and 13 bases from J, leaving 19 bases between. The CDR3 runs to 13 residues. This CDR3 is CASSPGPGVGTYF. The CDR3 nucleotides read TGTGCCAGCTCACCGGGGCCAGGGGTGGGCACATACTTC.

This chain connects TRBV3-1 (or the pseudogene TRBV3-2) to TRBJ2-7; TRBD2 aligns across 9 bases. After removal of 4 bases from V and 6 bases from J, the junction contained 10 bases not matched to a gene. The CDR3 consists of 15 residues. The germline CDR1 and CDR2 sequences are LGHDT and YNNKEL (reference sequence). CDR3 coding DNA: TGTGCCAGCAGCCCATTCGGAGCGGGAGGATCCGAGCAGTACTTC. Translation: CASSPFGAGGSEQYF.

This clone has just one count. The chain links TRBV11-2 to TRBJ2-3, with TRBD1 matching over 8 bases. Unmatched junction bases numbered 10, after V lost 5 bases and J lost 6 bases. CDR1 is SGHAT, CDR2 FQNNGV, per germline. This CDR3 region has 15 residues. The CDR3 spells CASSPLRTGRDTQYF. The CDR3 bases are TGTGCCAGCAGCCCTCTCCGGACAGGGCGGGATACGCAGTATTTT. The variable domain in full, completed from reference TRBV11-2 and TRBJ2-3, reads EAGVAQSPRYKIIEKRQSVAFWCNPISGHATLYWYQQILGQGPKLLIQFQNNGVVDDSQLPKDRFSAERLKGVDSTLKIQPAKLEDSAVYLCASSPLRTGRDTQYFGPGTRLTVL.

The rearrangement joins TRBV3-1 (or the pseudogene TRBV3-2) to TRBJ2-1, with 7 bases identical to TRBD1. This CDR3 has 15 residues. V shed 1 base and J 8 bases; nucleotides not matched to a gene: 8. From germline, CDR1 is LGHDT and CDR2 YNNKEL (reference sequence). The CDR3 spells CASSQVRGGWDEQFF. For the CDR3, the DNA is TGTGCCAGCAGCCAAGTCCGAGGGGGCTGGGATGAGCAGTTCTTC.

This sequence joins TRBV11-3 and TRBJ2-3; 8 nucleotides align to TRBD1. After removal of 3 bases from V and 4 bases from J, the junction contained 15 bases not matched to a gene. The CDR3 runs 18 residues. Germline V gene lookup returns CDR1 SGHNT and CDR2 YENEEA. CDR3 coding DNA: TGTGCCAGCAGCTTTGGGACCGGACAGGGTTATTCCGCAGATACGCAGTATTTT. Translated, it gives CASSFGTGQGYSADTQYF. Together with reference TRBV11-3 and TRBJ2-3, the CDR3 gives the full variable domain: EAGVVQSPRYKIIEKKQPVAFWCNPISGHNTLYWYLQNLGQGPELLIRYENEEAVDDSQLPKDRFSAERLKGVDSTLKIQPAELGDSAVYLCASSFGTGQGYSADTQYFGPGTRLTVL.

This clone was counted between two and nine times. The chain links TRBV9 to TRBJ2-2; D uncertain. Deletions cut 6 bases from V and 1 base from J, with 13 bases between. The length of the CDR3 is 15 residues. Germline CDR1 is SGDLS and CDR2 is YYNGEE. CDR3 in DNA: TGTGCCAGCACCTTGTCGGCGGTGAACACCGGGGAGCTGTTTTTT. Translated: CASTLSAVNTGELFF.

The table lists this clone with a count of one. The V and J genes are TRBV7-2 and TRBJ2-7; 11 bases agree with TRBD2. CDR1 and CDR2 from the germline V gene are SGHTA and FQGNSA. This CDR3 spans 17 amino acids. Trimming took 7 bases from V and 0 from J; bases not matched to a gene: 11. CDR3 nucleotides: TGTGCCAGCACCCTAGGGGCTAGCGGGGGGAGCTCCTACGAGCAGTACTTC. It yields the protein CASTLGASGGSSYEQYF. The full variable domain, with the rest looked up from reference TRBV7-2 and TRBJ2-7, is GAGVSQSPSNKVTEKGKDVELRCDPISGHTALYWYRQSLGQGLEFLIYFQGNSAPDKSGLPSDRFSAERTGGSVSTLTIQRTQQEDSAVYLCASTLGASGGSSYEQYFGPGTRLTVT.

This clone was recorded only once. The genes are TRBV27 and TRBJ2-7; the match to TRBD2 covers 14 bases. V shed 6 bases, J shed 6 bases, and the junction held 7 bases outside the gene matches. The CDR3 consists of 15 residues. Per the germline V gene, CDR1 is MNHEY and CDR2 is SMNVEV (reference sequence). The CDR3 coding sequence is TGTGCCAGCAGCGCCGGGACTAGCGGGAGAGGCGAGCAGTACTTC. The encoded protein is CASSAGTSGRGEQYF.

This chain joins TRBV27 and TRBJ2-7; the match to TRBD1 covers 12 bases. This CDR3 spans 17 amino acids. V shed 1 base and J 5 bases; nucleotides not matched to a gene: 9. Per the germline V gene, CDR1 is MNHEY and CDR2 is SMNVEV (reference sequence). CDR3 bases: TGTGCCAGCAGTTTATTACCGATAGGGACAGGGGGCAACGAGCAGTACTTC. Its translation is CASSLLPIGTGGNEQYF.

The V call is TRBV19, the J call TRBJ1-5, with TRBD1 as a possible D gene (6 bases). V was shortened by 3 bases and J by 4 bases, with 10 bases between the two germline ends. The CDR3 contains 14 residues. Germline lookup yields CDR1 LNHDA and CDR2 SQIVND (reference sequence). The CDR3 DNA follows: TGTGCCAGTAGTATGTCGACAGGAAATCAGCCCCAGCATTTT. Translated, it gives CASSMSTGNQPQHF. Filled out from reference TRBV19 and TRBJ1-5, the complete variable domain reads DGGITQSPKYLFRKEGQNVTLSCEQNLNHDAMYWYRQDPGQGLRLIYYSQIVNDFQKGDIAEGYSVSREKKESFPLTVTSAQKNPTAFYLCASSMSTGNQPQHFGDGTRLSIL.

The chain employs TRBV11-2 and TRBJ2-7, with D possibly matching TRBD2 (5 bases). Trimming removed 6 bases at V and 7 bases at J, with 19 bases between. Germline-derived CDR1 and CDR2 are SGHAT and FQNNGV. The length of the CDR3 is 14 residues. CDR3 DNA sequence: TGTGCCAGCAGTCGGGCGGGCGGATCCCAGGAGCAGTACTTC. As protein: CASSRAGGSQEQYF.

The rearrangement joins TRBV30 to TRBJ2-1; 9 bases map to TRBD1. J lost 8 bases, V lost 1 base, and 12 bases had no gene match. Per germline, CDR1 GTSNPN and CDR2 SVGIG (reference sequence). The CDR3 runs to 16 residues. CDR3 nucleotide sequence: TGTGCCTGGAGTGCCCCTCAGGACAGGGGTGGCTATGAGCAGTTCTTC. This gives the protein CAWSAPQDRGGYEQFF.

This CDR3 reads CATSELEGTQYF. The CDR3 region has the DNA TGTGCCACCAGTGAACTAGAGGGTACGCAGTATTTT. This chain links TRBV24-1 with TRBJ2-3; TRBD2 might be the D (5 bases). Trimming left V 4 bases short and J 8 bases short, with 9 bases between. Germline CDR1 and CDR2: KGHDR and SFDVKD. CDR3 length equals 12 residues.